This note documents a single T cell receptor beta chain sequence. Its antigen remains unidentified. This sample was included in a study of blood T cells in healthy people across ages. Study-level points and caveats: Long-lived donors carried more naive CD4+ cells and greater diversity than aged donors. Donor CMV status, an unknown factor, possibly confounded changes in expanded clonotypes. Older age went with lower TCR beta diversity per million T cells, in a roughly linear way.

Germline V CDR1 and CDR2: KGHSH, LQKENI. J lost 2 bases, V lost 6 bases, and 7 bases had no gene match. This CDR3 comprises 15 residues. Then a second PCR, running roughly 7 to 12 cycles, was carried out with a sample-barcoded 5' primer and a J-beta primer mix. With 12 random nucleotides, a template-switch adaptor tagged each individual cDNA molecule. TCRdb reanalysed the 5' RACE reads using MiXCR and keeps one entry per CDR3 protein. The repertoire has 550,000 to 700,000 distinct CDR3 sequences, 25% to 30% of them found once; the top ten carry less than 20%. Input material: blood. This chain links TRBV18 with TRBJ2-3, with 8 bases that match TRBD1. The sequence was collected from a woman in her 70s in good health. CDR3 protein: CASSRDRQYTDTQYF. The DNA for the CDR3 is TGTGCCAGCTCGAGGGACAGGCAATACACAGATACGCAGTATTTT.